Listed below are T cell receptor beta chains from one sample, sequenced in a study of regulatory T cells in long-lasting Graves disease. One entry per CDR3 protein, called by TCRdb with MiXCR from the multiplex PCR reads. The sample consists of some 600,000 distinct CDR3 sequences, about 16% of them appearing once. In addition, the sample was reused for a study of T cells in Graves' hyperthyroidism and ophthalmopathy.

The specimen comprised peripheral blood mononuclear cells (PBMCs), sampled at new diagnosis, from a patient treated with antithyroid drugs. The source is a man aged 18-30 years with Graves disease. Each CDR3 is given with its conserved first and last residue.

cdr3_aa cdr3_length j_call v_call
CASSLERRGRGSYNEQFF 18 TRBJ2-1 TRBV5-1
CASSSPREGTDTQYF 15 TRBJ2-3 TRBV28
CVSSYNRDRHNQPQHF 16 TRBJ1-5 TRBV27
CASSLTWWDSYEQYF 15 TRBJ2-7 TRBV27
CASSPASGDRGWYEQYF 17 TRBJ2-7 TRBV4-1
CASSSGTSGMYNEQFF 16 TRBJ2-1 TRBV5-1
CAWMVAGRGEQFF 13 TRBJ2-1 TRBV30
CASSPPGREAFF 12 TRBJ1-1 TRBV3-1
CASSPGQSNEKLFF 14 TRBJ1-4 TRBV27
CASSEEGYEQYF 12 TRBJ2-7 TRBV2
CAWSVPRDEQFF 12 TRBJ2-1 TRBV30
CSAFPGEATDTQYF 14 TRBJ2-3 TRBV20-1
CASSVGNTDTQYF 13 TRBJ2-3 TRBV9
CASSTSDAMREQFF 14 TRBJ2-1 TRBV7-8
CASSFANTGELFF 13 TRBJ2-2 TRBV12-3/TRBV12-4
CASGLRHENTGELFF 15 TRBJ2-2 TRBV5-1
CASSYSSSAAGLSYEQYF 18 TRBJ2-7 TRBV6-2/TRBV6-3
CASSFGHFYEQYF 13 TRBJ2-7 TRBV7-9
CASSQVCTRCRGPGNTIYF 19 TRBJ1-3 TRBV4-1
CASSPGQRTWGYTF 14 TRBJ1-2 TRBV12-3/TRBV12-4
CASSFTGTQDEQFF 14 TRBJ2-1 TRBV7-3
CASGQQGAGHNEQFF 15 TRBJ2-1 TRBV2
CASSLSWVISTDTQYF 16 TRBJ2-3 TRBV7-6
CASSQQTGGEDTQYF 15 TRBJ2-3 TRBV4-1
CASSLVGGGTDTQYF 15 TRBJ2-3 TRBV11-2
CSSRGGQGAYGYTF 14 TRBJ1-2 TRBV29-1